One sample yielded the 26 T cell receptor beta chains listed below, sequenced in a study of technical replicates of blood from four donors (dated by TCRdb to the late 2010s). To prepare the library, the immunoSEQ multiplex PCR assay was applied. In TCRdb, the immuneACCESS table is reduced to in-frame sequences with V and J assigned. These tables do not hold every clone; where another copy was compared, an unresolved V gene accounts for under half, and the others remain unexplained. The sample data list tens of thousands of clones, and about 91% of these were observed just once. The ten biggest clones cover about 0.26% of the sample. Sequenced: T cells isolated from PBMCs. The receptors derive from a human donor in good health.

The chain is built from TRBV10-3 and TRBJ1-2, with 10 bases identical to TRBD1. V shed 6 bases and J 6 bases; nucleotides not matched to a gene: 4. CDR3 length equals 13 residues. Per germline, CDR1 ENHRY and CDR2 SYGVKD. The CDR3 sequence: CAIRRDRGDGYTF. The CDR3 bases are TGTGCCATCAGGCGGGACAGGGGTGATGGCTACACCTTC.

The V gene is TRBV5-6, the J gene TRBJ2-7; D perhaps matches TRBD2 (6 bases). The V and J ends lost 0 bases and 5 bases respectively, with 18 bases between them. Germline CDR1 and CDR2: SGHDT and YYEEEE. The length of the CDR3 is 16 residues. CDR3 sequence: CASSLDSGLPWDEQYF. CDR3 DNA: TGTGCCAGCAGCTTGGACTCGGGACTCCCGTGGGACGAGCAGTACTTC.

This clone occurred once. This chain connects TRBV4-2 to TRBJ2-7; 13 bases agree with TRBD2. The length of the CDR3 is 16 residues. With 5 bases clipped from V and 4 bases from J, the junction kept 8 bases outside the gene matches. Germline V gene data show CDR1 as LGHNA and CDR2 as YNFKEQ. DNA of the CDR3: TGTGCCAGCAGCGAGGGACTAGCGGGAAGAACTTACGAGCAGTACTTC. Amino acid sequence: CASSEGLAGRTYEQYF.

This clone was seen a few times. This chain links TRBV19 with TRBJ1-2, with D uncertain. The CDR3 totals 13 residues. V dropped 0 bases and J dropped 4 bases, with 6 bases sitting between them. Looked up from germline, CDR1 is LNHDA and CDR2 is SQIVND (reference sequence). CDR3 in DNA: TGTGCCAGTAGTATAGAGGCCAGCTATGGCTACACCTTC. Its translation is CASSIEASYGYTF.

This clone has a handful of counts. The rearrangement joins TRBV7-8 to TRBJ2-1; weak D call: TRBD2 (6 bases). Trimming removed 0 bases at V and 6 bases at J, with 15 bases between. CDR1 and CDR2 (germline): SGHVS, FQNEAQ. This CDR3 is 16 amino acids long. The CDR3: CASSLALLAVGNEQFF. As DNA, the CDR3 is TGTGCCAGCAGCTTAGCGCTGTTAGCGGTTGGCAATGAGCAGTTCTTC.

The chain carries TRBV25-1 and TRBJ2-1; a possible D gene is TRBD2 (6 bases). The CDR3 is 16 residues long. Trimming left V 4 bases short and J 0 bases short, with 13 bases between. CDR1 MGHDK and CDR2 SYGVNS come from the germline V gene. CDR3 residues: CASSVLAENSYNEQFF. CDR3 in DNA: TGTGCCAGCAGTGTATTAGCGGAGAACTCCTACAATGAGCAGTTCTTC.

The chain couples TRBV2 to TRBJ2-5; D is uncertain. Germline CDR1 and CDR2: SNHLY and FYNNEI. The CDR3 loop spans 11 amino acids. Trimming cost V 4 bases and J 5 bases, with 5 bases left between them. The CDR3 DNA follows: TGTGCCAGCAGTGTAATTGAGACCCAGTACTTC. Its translation is CASSVIETQYF.

This clone came up a few times. V is TRBV5-8 and J is TRBJ2-5; 12 positions match TRBD2. Germline CDR1 SGHTS, CDR2 YDEGEE. This CDR3 has 15 amino acids. The junction had 4 bases not matched to a gene; V was cut back by 2 bases and J by 5 bases. The CDR3 DNA reads as TGTGCCAGCAGCTTTGGTCTAGCGGGGGGGGAGACCCAGTACTTC. Translation: CASSFGLAGGETQYF.

This clone was recorded once. The chain has TRBV4-1 and TRBJ2-7; perhaps TRBD1 as D (5 bases). With 3 bases removed from V and 2 bases from J, the gap between germline ends came to 14 bases. The germline V gene encodes CDR1 MGHRA and CDR2 YSYEKL. This CDR3 contains 15 residues. CDR3 loop: CASSQPDRNTYEQYF. Here the CDR3 DNA reads TGCGCCAGCAGCCAGCCAGACAGAAATACCTACGAGCAGTACTTC.

The rearrangement links TRBV19 to TRBJ2-7, with 7 positions matching TRBD1. This CDR3 has 14 residues. After removal of 6 bases from V and 1 base from J, the junction contained 6 bases not matched to a gene. The germline V gene has CDR1 LNHDA and CDR2 SQIVND (reference sequence). The CDR3, as DNA: TGTGCCAGTAGCTCGGGACAGAGATCCTACGAGCAGTACTTC. Amino acid sequence: CASSSGQRSYEQYF.

The chain has TRBV11-3 and TRBJ2-5, with a possible D match to TRBD2 (5 bases). The CDR3 runs to 13 residues. In germline, CDR1 is SGHNT, CDR2 YENEEA. Trimming took off 1 base at V and 5 bases at J, with 8 bases between the two ends. CDR3 bases: TGTGCCAGCAGCTTAGCGGGGAAGGAGACCCAGTACTTC. It codes for CASSLAGKETQYF.

The CDR3 spells CASRSDRVGTEAFF. The CDR3 DNA reads as TGTGCCAGCAGATCGGACAGGGTGGGCACTGAAGCTTTCTTT. This sequence joins TRBV6-5 and TRBJ1-1; the match to TRBD1 covers 8 bases. This CDR3 has 14 residues. The germline CDR1 and CDR2 sequences are MNHEY and SVGAGI. The V segment lost 6 bases and the J segment 4 bases; nucleotides outside the gene matches: 7.

This clone occurred once. This rearrangement joins TRBV28 to TRBJ2-7, with TRBD1 as a possible D gene (6 bases). V lost 5 bases and J lost 2, with 10 bases in between. The CDR3 consists of 13 residues. Per germline, CDR1 MDHEN and CDR2 SYDVKM. The CDR3 protein is CASSPRDTYEQYF. The CDR3 DNA sequence: TGTGCCAGCAGTCCCCGGGACACCTACGAGCAGTACTTC.

The chain is built from TRBV10-3 and TRBJ1-3; a possible D gene is TRBD1 (6 bases). The CDR3 is 16 amino acids. V dropped 7 bases and J dropped 4 bases, with 20 bases sitting between them. Per germline, CDR1 ENHRY and CDR2 SYGVKD. The DNA for the CDR3 is TGTGCCATCAAAATACTCAGGGGAGACTACGGAAACACCATATATTTT. This translates into CAIKILRGDYGNTIYF.

Only one count was recorded for this clone. V gene TRBV29-1 combines with J gene TRBJ1-1; D is unresolved. Germline V gives CDR1 SQVTM, CDR2 ANQGSEA. Trimming took off 4 bases at V and 0 bases at J, with 15 bases between the two ends. The CDR3 is 15 amino acids. The CDR3 here is CSVVAGLLMNTEAFF. CDR3 DNA: TGCAGCGTTGTGGCGGGGTTATTGATGAACACTGAAGCTTTCTTT.

The chain joins TRBV11-3 to TRBJ2-1, with 9 nucleotides matching TRBD2. The CDR3 runs to 16 residues. Trimming took 5 bases from V and 6 from J; bases not matched to a gene: 11. Germline V gene lookup returns CDR1 SGHNT and CDR2 YENEEA. CDR3 nucleotides: TGTGCCAGCAGCCCGAATGCAGGACTAGCGCCCAATGAGCAGTTCTTC. Its translation is CASSPNAGLAPNEQFF.

The chain links TRBV5-1 to TRBJ2-5; 10 bases align to TRBD2. In germline, CDR1 is SGHRS, CDR2 YFSETQ. Trimming removed 2 bases from V and 7 bases from J; junction bases left unmatched: 17. The CDR3 extends over 18 amino acids. The CDR3 here is CASSFGASGGRGGRTQYF. The CDR3 nucleotides read TGCGCCAGCAGCTTTGGGGCTAGCGGGGGCCGAGGCGGACGGACCCAGTACTTC.

The chain combines TRBV11-3 with TRBJ2-7; tentative D call: TRBD2 (6 bases). V dropped 3 bases and J dropped 7 bases, with 13 bases sitting between them. The CDR3 is 13 residues long. Germline V gene lookup returns CDR1 SGHNT and CDR2 YENEEA. The CDR3 DNA is TGTGCCAGCAGCTTTAGGGGAGGTGGGGAGCAGTACTTC. Translation gives CASSFRGGGEQYF.

The V and J genes are TRBV27 and TRBJ2-2; D is unclear. Germline V CDR1 and CDR2: MNHEY, SMNVEV (reference sequence). There are 13 residues in the CDR3. The germline V and J ends were trimmed by 2 bases and 3 bases, with 4 bases remaining between them. CDR3 sequence (DNA): TGTGCCAGCAGTTTAATCGACACCGGGGAGCTGTTTTTT. It yields the protein CASSLIDTGELFF.

The V call is TRBV28, the J call TRBJ1-5, with 7 nucleotides matching TRBD1. Germline lookup yields CDR1 MDHEN and CDR2 SYDVKM. V lost 5 bases to trimming and J lost 0 bases; unmatched junction nucleotides: 13. The CDR3 runs to 18 residues. In nucleotides, the CDR3 is TGTGCCAGCAGTCGGGACAGAATGAGCCCCTATAGCAATCAGCCCCAGCATTTT. This encodes CASSRDRMSPYSNQPQHF. The variable domain in full, with the rest retrieved from reference TRBV28 and TRBJ1-5, is DVKVTQSSRYLVKRTGEKVFLECVQDMDHENMFWYRQDPGLGLRLIYFSYDVKMKEKGDIPEGYSVSREKKERFSLILESASTNQTSMYLCASSRDRMSPYSNQPQHFGDGTRLSIL.

The chain is built from TRBV10-1 and TRBJ2-3; D remains ambiguous. The germline V and J ends were trimmed by 0 bases and 2 bases, with 12 bases remaining between them. Looked up from germline, CDR1 is WNHNN and CDR2 is SYGVQD (reference sequence). The CDR3 runs 16 residues. The CDR3: CASSESANSPTDTQYF. The CDR3 DNA reads as TGCGCCAGCAGTGAGTCTGCGAACAGTCCCACAGATACGCAGTATTTT.

This CDR3 reads CASRDLRGTSGRAKFANTGELFF. CDR3 nucleotides: TGTGCCAGTCGCGATCTCCGAGGGACTAGCGGGAGAGCAAAGTTCGCGAACACCGGGGAGCTGTTTTTT. The rearrangement joins TRBV18 to TRBJ2-2; 14 nucleotides match TRBD2. In germline, CDR1 is KGHSH, CDR2 LQKENI. This CDR3 region has 23 residues. V gave up 9 bases and J gave up 0 bases; unmatched junction bases: 24.

V is TRBV6-1 and J is TRBJ1-2; 9 positions match TRBD1. Germline CDR1 MNHNS, CDR2 SASEGT. J was trimmed by 2 bases and V by 4 bases; bases with no gene match: 8. CDR3 length: 16 amino acids. The chain's CDR3 is CASSARPGQGNYGYTF. CDR3 nucleotide sequence: TGTGCCAGCAGTGCCCGGCCGGGACAGGGAAACTATGGCTACACCTTC.

This clone was picked up a small number of times. The chain combines TRBV7-9 with TRBJ1-1; 7 bases map to TRBD1. The CDR3 length is 12 residues. V lost 2 bases, J lost 11 bases, and 5 bases stayed unmatched. Germline values: CDR1 SEHNR, CDR2 FQNEAQ (reference sequence). DNA of the CDR3: TGTGCCAGCAGCTTATTCGGGACAGTGGCTTTCTTT. This codes for CASSLFGTVAFF.

This chain connects TRBV13 to TRBJ2-5; 7 bases line up with TRBD1. The CDR3 has 15 amino acids. Unmatched junction bases numbered 13, after V lost 6 bases and J lost 6 bases. Germline values: CDR1 PRHDT, CDR2 FYEKMQ (reference sequence). Here the CDR3 DNA reads TGTGCCAGCAGTTTGGTACAGGGGAAAGGGAAGACCCAGTACTTC. Translating it yields CASSLVQGKGKTQYF.

V gene TRBV29-1 combines with J gene TRBJ1-3; 7 bases align to TRBD1. CDR1 is SQVTM, CDR2 ANQGSEA, per germline. The CDR3 loop spans 15 amino acids. The V gene end was trimmed by 2 bases and the J gene end by 0 bases; junction bases not matched to a gene: 4. The CDR3 bases are TGCAGCGTTGAATGGTGGGACAGCTCTGGAAACACCATATATTTT. Translation: CSVEWWDSSGNTIYF.